This entry is about one TCR beta chain. This specimen comes from a study of technical replicates of blood from a handful of donors. Sequencing used immunoSEQ multiplex PCR; TCRdb keeps in-frame clones, though not all of them. The sample lists more than 65,000 clones, around 90% occurring once. The source is a human donor in good health. Some clones in this sample may be carry-over from other donors' samples. The specimen sequenced was PBMCs.

The CDR3 spells CASSSSGALYEQYF. DNA of the CDR3: TGCGCCAGCAGCTCTTCAGGGGCCCTCTACGAGCAGTACTTC. J is TRBJ2-7 and V is TRBV5-1, with a weak D call TRBD1 (6 bases). The V end lost 3 bases, the J end lost 3 bases, and 13 bases lay between the germline ends. The CDR3 totals 14 residues. Germline V gives CDR1 SGHRS, CDR2 YFSETQ.